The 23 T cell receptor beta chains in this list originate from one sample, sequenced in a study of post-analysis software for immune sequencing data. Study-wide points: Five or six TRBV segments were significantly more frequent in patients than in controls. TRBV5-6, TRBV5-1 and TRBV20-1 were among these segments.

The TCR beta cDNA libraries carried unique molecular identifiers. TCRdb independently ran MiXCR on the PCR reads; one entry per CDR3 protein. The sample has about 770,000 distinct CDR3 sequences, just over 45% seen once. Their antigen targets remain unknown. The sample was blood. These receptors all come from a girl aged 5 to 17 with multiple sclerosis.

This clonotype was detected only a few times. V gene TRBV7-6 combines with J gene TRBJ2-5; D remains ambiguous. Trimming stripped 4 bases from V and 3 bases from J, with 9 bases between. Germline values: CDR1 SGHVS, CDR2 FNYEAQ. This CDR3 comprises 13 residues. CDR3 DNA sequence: TGTGCCAGCAGCTCGGCGTGGGAAGAGACCCAGTACTTC. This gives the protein CASSSAWEETQYF.

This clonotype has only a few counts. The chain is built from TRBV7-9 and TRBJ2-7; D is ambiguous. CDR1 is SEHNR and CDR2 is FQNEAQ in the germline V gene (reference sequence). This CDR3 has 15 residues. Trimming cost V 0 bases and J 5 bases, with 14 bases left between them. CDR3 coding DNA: TGTGCCAGCAGCTTAGCCTTAGGATTAGCCCACGAGCAGTACTTC. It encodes CASSLALGLAHEQYF.

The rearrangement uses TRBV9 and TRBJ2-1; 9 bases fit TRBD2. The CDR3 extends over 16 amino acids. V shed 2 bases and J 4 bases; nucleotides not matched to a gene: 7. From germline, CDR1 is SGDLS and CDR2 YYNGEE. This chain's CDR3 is CASSVDSGSSYNEQFF. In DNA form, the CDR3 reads TGTGCCAGCAGCGTGGATAGCGGGAGCTCGTACAATGAGCAGTTCTTC.

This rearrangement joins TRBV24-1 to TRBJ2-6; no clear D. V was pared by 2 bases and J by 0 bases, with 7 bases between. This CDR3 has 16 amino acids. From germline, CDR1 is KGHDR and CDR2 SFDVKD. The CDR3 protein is CATSDSWNSGANVLTF. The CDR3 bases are TGTGCCACCAGTGATTCCTGGAACTCTGGGGCCAACGTCCTGACTTTC.

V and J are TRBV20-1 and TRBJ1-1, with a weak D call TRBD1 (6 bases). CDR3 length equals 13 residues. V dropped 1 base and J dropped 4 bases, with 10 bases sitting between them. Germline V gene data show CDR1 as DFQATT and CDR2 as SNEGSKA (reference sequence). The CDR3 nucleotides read TGCAGTGCTAGAGGTTTGGGGGCCACTGAAGCTTTCTTT. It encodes CSARGLGATEAFF.

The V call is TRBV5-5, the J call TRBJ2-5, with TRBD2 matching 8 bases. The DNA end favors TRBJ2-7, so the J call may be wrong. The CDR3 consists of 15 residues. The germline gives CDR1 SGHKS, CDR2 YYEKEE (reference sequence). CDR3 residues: CASSPGTSWTYEQYF. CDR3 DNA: TGTGCCAGCAGCCCGGGGACTAGTTGGACCTACGAGCAGTACTTC.

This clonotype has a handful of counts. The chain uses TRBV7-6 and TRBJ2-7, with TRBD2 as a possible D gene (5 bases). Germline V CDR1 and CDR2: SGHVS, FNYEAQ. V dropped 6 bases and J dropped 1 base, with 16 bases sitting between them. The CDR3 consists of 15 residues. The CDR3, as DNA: TGTGCCAGCAGGCCGAATGAGGGTAGTTCCTACGAGCAGTACTTC. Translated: CASRPNEGSSYEQYF.

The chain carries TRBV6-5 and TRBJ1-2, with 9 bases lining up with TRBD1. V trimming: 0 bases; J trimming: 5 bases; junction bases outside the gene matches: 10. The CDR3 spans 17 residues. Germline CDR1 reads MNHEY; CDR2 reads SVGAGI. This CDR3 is CASSYSRGNRGLYGYTF. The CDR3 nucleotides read TGTGCCAGCAGTTACTCTCGGGGGAACAGGGGGCTGTATGGCTACACCTTC.

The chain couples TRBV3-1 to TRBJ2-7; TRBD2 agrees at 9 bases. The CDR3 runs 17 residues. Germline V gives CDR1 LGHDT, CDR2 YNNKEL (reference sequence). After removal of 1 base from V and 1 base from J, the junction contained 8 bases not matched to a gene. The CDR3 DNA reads TGTGCCAGCAGCCAAGTCAGGAGCAGCGGGAGGTCCTACGAGCAGTACTTC. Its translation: CASSQVRSSGRSYEQYF.

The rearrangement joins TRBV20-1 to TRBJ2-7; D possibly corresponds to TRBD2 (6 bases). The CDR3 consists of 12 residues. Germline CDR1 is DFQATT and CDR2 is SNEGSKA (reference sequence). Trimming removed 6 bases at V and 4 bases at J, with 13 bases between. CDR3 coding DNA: TGCAGTGCATGGGACTCCCAATACGAGCAGTACTTC. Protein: CSAWDSQYEQYF.

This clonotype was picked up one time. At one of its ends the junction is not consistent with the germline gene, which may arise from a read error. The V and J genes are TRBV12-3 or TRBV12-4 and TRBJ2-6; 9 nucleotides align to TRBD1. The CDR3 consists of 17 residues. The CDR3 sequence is CASSLRQGDSGANALTF. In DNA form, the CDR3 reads TGTGCCAGCAGTTTGCGACAGGGGGACTCTGGGGCCAACGCCCTGACTTTC.

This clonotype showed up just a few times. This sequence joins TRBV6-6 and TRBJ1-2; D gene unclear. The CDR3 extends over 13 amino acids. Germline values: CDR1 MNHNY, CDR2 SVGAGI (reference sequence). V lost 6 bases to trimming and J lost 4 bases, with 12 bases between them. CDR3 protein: CASSPPGFYGYTF. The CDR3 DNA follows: TGTGCCAGCAGCCCCCCGGGTTTCTATGGCTACACCTTC.

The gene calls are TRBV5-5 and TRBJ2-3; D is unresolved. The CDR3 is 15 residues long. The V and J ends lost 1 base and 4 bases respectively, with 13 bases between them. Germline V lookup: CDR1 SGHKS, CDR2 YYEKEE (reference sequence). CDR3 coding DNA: TGTGCCAGCAGCTTGATCGGGTCGCCCGCAGATACGCAGTATTTT. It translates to CASSLIGSPADTQYF.

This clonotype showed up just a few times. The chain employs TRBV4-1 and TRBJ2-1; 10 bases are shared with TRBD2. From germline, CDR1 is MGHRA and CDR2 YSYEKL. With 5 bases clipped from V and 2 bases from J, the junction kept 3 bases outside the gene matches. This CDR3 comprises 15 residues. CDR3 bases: TGCGCCAGCAGCACTAGCGGGGTCCCCTACAATGAGCAGTTCTTC. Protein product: CASSTSGVPYNEQFF.

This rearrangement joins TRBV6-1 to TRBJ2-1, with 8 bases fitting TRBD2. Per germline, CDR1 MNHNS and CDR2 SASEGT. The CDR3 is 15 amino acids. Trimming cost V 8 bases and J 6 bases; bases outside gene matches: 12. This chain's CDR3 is CASSGGQSLSNEQFF. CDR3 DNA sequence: TGTGCCAGCTCGGGAGGGCAGTCCCTCTCCAATGAGCAGTTCTTC.

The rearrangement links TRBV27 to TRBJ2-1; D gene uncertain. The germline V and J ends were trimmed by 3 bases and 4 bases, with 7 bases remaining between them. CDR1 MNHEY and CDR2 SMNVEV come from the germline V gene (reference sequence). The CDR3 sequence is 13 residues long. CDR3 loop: CASSFERYNEQFF. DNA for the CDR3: TGTGCCAGCAGTTTCGAGAGGTACAATGAGCAGTTCTTC.

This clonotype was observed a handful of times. This chain's CDR3 is CASSPDGTSGSNEQFF. CDR3 sequence (DNA): TGCGCCAGCAGCCCCGACGGGACTAGCGGTTCCAATGAGCAGTTCTTC. The chain couples TRBV5-1 to TRBJ2-1, with 11 bases fitting TRBD2. The germline V gene has CDR1 SGHRS and CDR2 YFSETQ. The CDR3 is 16 residues long. V lost 4 bases, J lost 6 bases, and 9 bases stayed unmatched.

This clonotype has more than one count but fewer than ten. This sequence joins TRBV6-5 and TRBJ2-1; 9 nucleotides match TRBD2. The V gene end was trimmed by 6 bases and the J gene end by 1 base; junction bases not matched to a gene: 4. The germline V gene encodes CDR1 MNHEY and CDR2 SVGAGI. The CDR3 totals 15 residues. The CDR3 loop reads CASRTLAGSYNEQFF. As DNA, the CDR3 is TGTGCCAGCAGGACGCTAGCGGGGTCCTACAATGAGCAGTTCTTC.

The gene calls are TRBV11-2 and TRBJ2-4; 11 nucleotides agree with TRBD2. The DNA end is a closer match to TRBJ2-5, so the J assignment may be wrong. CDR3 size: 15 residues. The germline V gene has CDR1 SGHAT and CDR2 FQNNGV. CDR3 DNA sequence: TGTGCCAGCAGCTTGGGACTAGCGGCCCACGAGACCCAGTACTTC. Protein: CASSLGLAAHETQYF.

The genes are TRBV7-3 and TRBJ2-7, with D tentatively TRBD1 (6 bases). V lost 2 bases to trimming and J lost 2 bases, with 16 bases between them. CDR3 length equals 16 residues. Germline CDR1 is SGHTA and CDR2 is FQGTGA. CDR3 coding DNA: TGTGCCAGCAGCTTACAGGGGACCCTCGACCCCTACGAGCAGTACTTC. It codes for CASSLQGTLDPYEQYF.

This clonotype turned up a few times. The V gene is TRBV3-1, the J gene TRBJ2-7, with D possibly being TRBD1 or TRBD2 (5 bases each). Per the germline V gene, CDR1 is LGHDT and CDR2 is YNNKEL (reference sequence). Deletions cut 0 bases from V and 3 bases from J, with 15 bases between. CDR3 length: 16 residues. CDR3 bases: TGTGCCAGCAGCCAAGATGAGGGGACGGCGGACTACGAGCAGTACTTC. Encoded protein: CASSQDEGTADYEQYF.

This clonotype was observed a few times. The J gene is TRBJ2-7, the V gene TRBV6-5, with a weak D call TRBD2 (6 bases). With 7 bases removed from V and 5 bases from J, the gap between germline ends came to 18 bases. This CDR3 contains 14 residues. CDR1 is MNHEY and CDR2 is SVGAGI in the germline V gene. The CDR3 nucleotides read TGTGCCAGCATCCGAAGACTAGGAGGGGACGAGCAGTACTTC. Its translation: CASIRRLGGDEQYF.

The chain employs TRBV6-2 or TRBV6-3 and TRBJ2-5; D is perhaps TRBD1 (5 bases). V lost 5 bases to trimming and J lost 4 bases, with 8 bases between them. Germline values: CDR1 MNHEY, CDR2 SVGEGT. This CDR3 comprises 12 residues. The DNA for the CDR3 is TGTGCCAGCAGTACCGACAGAGAGACCCAGTACTTC. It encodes CASSTDRETQYF.